Presented here are 18 T cell receptor beta chains from one specimen sequenced in a study of blood T cell repertoires in COVID-19. Clones were sequenced by immunoSEQ multiplex PCR, and TCRdb holds only the in-frame ones, with some missing. The sample shows about 220,000 clones, around 81% of them seen only once. The sequencing sample was made of peripheral blood. These receptor sequences come from a woman aged 25 to 39 who had recovered from COVID-19.

This clone was recorded at least ten times. The genes are TRBV15 and TRBJ1-3; D is uncertain. The CDR3 is made up of 16 amino acids. Germline loops: CDR1 LNHNV, CDR2 YYDKDF (reference sequence). Deletions cut 0 bases from V and 2 bases from J, with 11 bases between. The CDR3 nucleotides read TGTGCCACCAGCAGAGATTGGGCAGCACCTGGAAACACCATATATTTT. It is translated as CATSRDWAAPGNTIYF.

V and J are TRBV6-5 and TRBJ1-2; D might be TRBD1 (6 bases). Germline V gives CDR1 MNHEY, CDR2 SVGAGI. Trimming took off 8 bases at V and 4 bases at J, with 8 bases between the two ends. CDR3 length: 11 amino acids. The CDR3 DNA reads TGTGCCAGCGGCAGGGGCTATGGCTACACCTTC. Translated, it gives CASGRGYGYTF.

The gene calls are TRBV28 and TRBJ1-1, with D perhaps TRBD1 (6 bases). V was cut by 0 bases and J by 2 bases, with 10 bases left in between. The CDR3 runs 15 residues. Germline V CDR1 and CDR2: MDHEN, SYDVKM. Here the CDR3 reads CASSLWTGPNTEAFF. DNA of the CDR3: TGTGCCAGCAGTTTATGGACAGGTCCTAACACTGAAGCTTTCTTT. Drawing the rest from reference TRBV28 and TRBJ1-1, the complete variable domain is DVKVTQSSRYLVKRTGEKVFLECVQDMDHENMFWYRQDPGLGLRLIYFSYDVKMKEKGDIPEGYSVSREKKERFSLILESASTNQTSMYLCASSLWTGPNTEAFFGQGTRLTVV.

The rearrangement uses TRBV10-3 and TRBJ1-4; TRBD1 agrees at 10 bases. This CDR3 contains 18 residues. J lost 0 bases, V lost 6 bases, and 10 bases had no gene match. Looked up from germline, CDR1 is ENHRY and CDR2 is SYGVKD. CDR3 loop: CAISAPPGTGATNEKLFF. The CDR3 DNA sequence: TGTGCCATCAGCGCACCCCCCGGGACAGGGGCAACTAATGAAAAACTGTTTTTT.

The V and J genes are TRBV19 and TRBJ1-2; TRBD1 agrees at 9 bases. J gave up 8 bases and V 3 bases, and 4 bases lay outside the gene matches. Germline CDR1 LNHDA, CDR2 SQIVND (reference sequence). CDR3 length: 13 residues. The CDR3 reads CASSIGTGSGYTF. Here the CDR3 DNA reads TGTGCCAGTAGTATTGGGACAGGGAGCGGCTACACCTTC.

V gene TRBV15 combines with J gene TRBJ2-1, with a weak D call TRBD1 (5 bases). Germline CDR1 is LNHNV and CDR2 is YYDKDF (reference sequence). Trimming took 6 bases from V and 1 from J, leaving 7 bases between them. The CDR3 consists of 13 residues. CDR3 sequence: CATRTDSYNEQFF. The CDR3 coding sequence is TGTGCCACCAGGACAGATTCCTACAATGAGCAGTTCTTC.

V gene TRBV7-9 combines with J gene TRBJ2-5, with 7 positions matching TRBD2. The CDR3 is made up of 14 amino acids. Per the germline V gene, CDR1 is SEHNR and CDR2 is FQNEAQ (reference sequence). J was trimmed by 11 bases and V by 2 bases; bases with no gene match: 11. The CDR3 protein is CASSLSLAEGAQYF. The CDR3 DNA reads TGTGCCAGCAGCTTAAGTCTAGCGGAAGGGGCTCAGTACTTC.

The chain links TRBV19 to TRBJ2-7, with D tentatively TRBD2 (6 bases). CDR1 and CDR2 (germline): LNHDA, SQIVND (reference sequence). The CDR3 has 18 residues. Trimming took 3 bases from V and 0 from J, leaving 21 bases between them. The CDR3 bases are TGTGCCAGTAGTATGGGCAGGTCCAGCGGGTACCTCTCCTACGAGCAGTACTTC. Its protein is CASSMGRSSGYLSYEQYF.

This clone was seen once. The chain combines TRBV7-8 with TRBJ2-7; the D gene is possibly TRBD1 (6 bases). This CDR3 spans 14 amino acids. Per the germline V gene, CDR1 is SGHVS and CDR2 is FQNEAQ. V gave up 5 bases and J gave up 2 bases, with 13 bases separating them. CDR3 residues: CASSNRDKTYEQYF. CDR3 bases: TGTGCCAGCAGCAACCGGGACAAGACCTACGAGCAGTACTTC.

The genes are TRBV7-6 and TRBJ2-1; weak D call: TRBD2 (6 bases). Germline assignment: CDR1 SGHVS and CDR2 FNYEAQ. The CDR3 extends over 15 amino acids. The germline V and J ends were trimmed by 3 bases and 9 bases, with 18 bases remaining between them. CDR3 protein: CASSFPGAGAIEQFF. CDR3 nucleotide sequence: TGTGCCAGCAGCTTCCCGGGAGCCGGGGCGATTGAGCAGTTCTTC.

The genes are TRBV5-5 and TRBJ2-6, with TRBD2 matching 11 bases. The CDR3 contains 19 residues. CDR1 SGHKS and CDR2 YYEKEE come from the germline V gene (reference sequence). V was pared by 2 bases and J by 2 bases, with 9 bases of the junction left unmatched. CDR3 region: CASSFSLVLAGAGANVLTF. CDR3 in DNA: TGTGCCAGCAGCTTCAGTTTAGTACTAGCGGGAGCTGGGGCCAACGTCCTGACTTTC.

The CDR3 sequence is CASSLWGRPSGNTIYF. The CDR3 DNA reads as TGTGCCAGCAGTTTGTGGGGGAGGCCCTCTGGAAACACCATATATTTT. The chain links TRBV28 to TRBJ1-3; TRBD1 might be the D (5 bases). The CDR3 runs to 16 residues. The germline gives CDR1 MDHEN, CDR2 SYDVKM. V lost 3 bases to trimming and J lost 0 bases, with 12 bases between them.

The V and J genes are TRBV27 and TRBJ2-7; 10 bases map to TRBD1. The CDR3 length is 13 residues. The J segment lost 3 bases and the V segment lost 11 bases, leaving 7 bases of the junction unmatched. CDR1 MNHEY and CDR2 SMNVEV come from the germline V gene (reference sequence). CDR3 residues: CAPPGQGDYEQYF. CDR3 DNA sequence: TGTGCCCCGCCCGGACAGGGGGACTACGAGCAGTACTTC.

The chain recombines TRBV21-1 with TRBJ2-7; no check of the table's D call, TRBD1, against the DNA was made. TRBV21-1 is classified as a pseudogene. CDR3 size: 14 residues. CDR3 nucleotide sequence: TGTGCCAGCAGCAACGGGACATCCCACTACGAGCAGTACTTC. Its translation is CASSNGTSHYEQYF.

CDR3 DNA: TGTGCCAGCAGCCCATGGACTAGCGGGAAGGATGAGCAGTTCTTC. This sequence encodes CASSPWTSGKDEQFF. V usage is TRBV13 and J usage is TRBJ2-1, with 12 bases fitting TRBD2. V gave up 5 bases and J gave up 8 bases; unmatched junction bases: 7. This CDR3 has 15 residues. Germline assignment: CDR1 PRHDT and CDR2 FYEKMQ (reference sequence).

CDR3 residues: CASSLGGTGSFTDTQYF. DNA for the CDR3: TGTGCCAGCAGCTTAGGCGGGACAGGAAGCTTCACAGATACGCAGTATTTT. The V gene is TRBV11-2, the J gene TRBJ2-3, with 8 bases fitting TRBD1. The CDR3 has 17 residues. Germline V gene lookup returns CDR1 SGHAT and CDR2 FQNNGV. J lost 2 bases, V lost 1 base, and 8 bases had no gene match.

The rearrangement links TRBV20-1 to TRBJ2-3, with 11 bases lining up with TRBD1. The germline V gene has CDR1 DFQATT and CDR2 SNEGSKA (reference sequence). V trimming: 4 bases; J trimming: 4 bases; junction bases outside the gene matches: 10. This CDR3 spans 16 amino acids. DNA for the CDR3: TGCAGTGCTATTGACCCGGGACAGGGGGGAGCAGATACGCAGTATTTT. This codes for CSAIDPGQGGADTQYF.

A remark on this clone: This sample also contains other DNA sequences that code for the same CDR3. The chain has TRBV19 and TRBJ2-3; a weak D match, TRBD1 (6 bases). V dropped 7 bases and J dropped 1 base, with 9 bases sitting between them. Germline CDR1 is LNHDA and CDR2 is SQIVND (reference sequence). The CDR3 covers 13 residues. The CDR3 loop is CASTRQGTDTQYF. DNA of the CDR3: TGTGCCAGTACAAGACAGGGCACAGATACGCAGTATTTT.